This T cell receptor (beta chain) was sequenced in a study of OX40 agonist ivuxolimab in advanced cancers. Germline values: CDR1 SGHTA, CDR2 FQGNSA. V lost 8 bases and J 3 bases, leaving 16 bases between the germline ends. This CDR3 region has 14 residues. TCRdb's table, derived via immunoSEQ multiplex PCR, lists solely in-frame clones and lacks some. In the table there are 55,000 to 70,000 clones, around 88% of which are singletons. The clonotype originates from an adult with an advanced solid tumor such as melanoma, head and neck, liver or kidney cancer. The chain recombines TRBV7-2 with TRBJ1-1; D is possibly TRBD1 (6 bases). This specimen consisted of CD4+ or CD8+ T cells sorted from blood, obtained in a trial of the OX40 agonist ivuxolimab. In DNA form, the CDR3 reads TGTGCCAGCCAGATCCAGGGGAGAGACACTGAAGCTTTCTTT. It specifies CASQIQGRDTEAFF. The complete variable domain, with remaining parts taken from reference TRBV7-2 and TRBJ1-1, reads GAGVSQSPSNKVTEKGKDVELRCDPISGHTALYWYRQSLGQGLEFLIYFQGNSAPDKSGLPSDRFSAERTGGSVSTLTIQRTQQEDSAVYLCASQIQGRDTEAFFGQGTRLTVV.